Listed below are T cell receptor beta chains from one sample, sequenced in a study of blood T cell repertoires in COVID-19. Using immunoSEQ multiplex PCR, the repertoire was profiled, and TCRdb retains in-frame clones only, with some absent. Seen here are roughly 42,000 clones, 80% to 90% observed once, and the top ten hold 6.2%. Specimen: peripheral blood. All receptors come from a human donor in a cohort sampled during active COVID-19. CDR3s include the opening cysteine and the closing phenylalanine or tryptophan. The D gene is left open where the match is weak. The size field is filled for only some rows; it gives once, few, many or a size class.

clone size: once; J gene: TRBJ2-4; V gene: TRBV2; D gene: TRBD1; CDR3 protein: CASRDRVTKNIQYF; CDR3 DNA: TGTGCCAGCAGAGACAGGGTAACCAAAAACATTCAGTACTTC
clone size: .; J gene: TRBJ1-6; V gene: TRBV7-2; D gene: .; CDR3 protein: CASSTGQSSPLHF; CDR3 DNA: TGTGCCAGCAGCACAGGACAGTCATCACCCCTCCACTTT
clone size: .; J gene: TRBJ2-3; V gene: TRBV7-2; D gene: TRBD2; CDR3 protein: CASSLGLAGGRSITDTQYF; CDR3 DNA: TGTGCCAGCAGCTTGGGACTAGCGGGGGGCCGATCTATCACAGATACGCAGTATTTT
clone size: .; J gene: TRBJ2-5; V gene: TRBV5-4; D gene: .; CDR3 protein: CASSLASGRETQYF; CDR3 DNA: TGTGCCAGCAGCTTGGCTTCGGGAAGGGAGACCCAGTACTTC
clone size: once; J gene: TRBJ2-7; V gene: TRBV18; D gene: TRBD1; CDR3 protein: CASSPNRLDRETDLEQYF; CDR3 DNA: TGTGCCAGCTCACCCAACAGGCTCGACAGGGAAACGGACCTTGAGCAGTACTTC
clone size: .; J gene: TRBJ2-5; V gene: TRBV14; D gene: .; CDR3 protein: CASSQVGGQETQYF; CDR3 DNA: TGTGCCAGCAGCCAAGTAGGAGGCCAAGAGACCCAGTACTTC
clone size: .; J gene: TRBJ2-5; V gene: TRBV19; D gene: .; CDR3 protein: CASSMGGPQETQYF; CDR3 DNA: TGTGCCAGTAGTATGGGGGGACCCCAAGAGACCCAGTACTTC
clone size: .; J gene: TRBJ2-1; V gene: TRBV5-1; D gene: TRBD2; CDR3 protein: CASAGEAGVANEQFF; CDR3 DNA: TGCGCCAGTGCCGGGGAAGCGGGAGTCGCCAATGAGCAGTTCTTC
clone size: .; J gene: TRBJ2-3; V gene: TRBV6-5; D gene: .; CDR3 protein: CASSYMGGTDTDTQYF; CDR3 DNA: TGTGCCAGCAGTTACATGGGCGGGACAGACACAGATACGCAGTATTTT
clone size: .; J gene: TRBJ1-1; V gene: TRBV3-1/TRBV3-2; D gene: TRBD1; CDR3 protein: CASSLRTGDGEAFF; CDR3 DNA: TGTGCCAGCAGCCTCCGGACAGGGGATGGTGAAGCTTTCTTT
clone size: .; J gene: TRBJ1-1; V gene: TRBV5-1; D gene: TRBD1; CDR3 protein: CASSSAGTGMYAEAFF; CDR3 DNA: TGCGCCAGCAGCTCCGCCGGGACAGGGATGTACGCTGAAGCTTTCTTT
clone size: .; J gene: TRBJ2-5; V gene: TRBV6-1; D gene: TRBD2; CDR3 protein: CASSESLAGYF; CDR3 DNA: TGTGCCAGCAGTGAATCGTTAGCGGGGTACTTC
clone size: few; J gene: TRBJ2-5; V gene: TRBV3-1/TRBV3-2; D gene: TRBD2; CDR3 protein: CASSQGQAGGLGVRETQYF; CDR3 DNA: TGTGCCAGCAGCCAAGGTCAGGCGGGAGGGCTTGGAGTGCGAGAGACCCAGTACTTC
clone size: .; J gene: TRBJ2-1; V gene: TRBV19; D gene: .; CDR3 protein: CASSIRGDEQFF; CDR3 DNA: TGTGCCAGTAGTATCAGGGGAGATGAGCAGTTCTTC
clone size: .; J gene: TRBJ2-7; V gene: TRBV5-8; D gene: .; CDR3 protein: CASSWGGRSYEQYF; CDR3 DNA: TGTGCCAGCAGTTGGGGCGGCCGTTCCTACGAGCAGTACTTC
clone size: .; J gene: TRBJ2-2; V gene: TRBV5-1; D gene: .; CDR3 protein: CASSTGTSNTGELFF; CDR3 DNA: TGCGCCAGCTCTACCGGGACTTCGAACACCGGGGAGCTGTTTTTT
clone size: .; J gene: TRBJ2-1; V gene: TRBV6-1; D gene: .; CDR3 protein: CASSEGRRGEQFF; CDR3 DNA: TGTGCCAGCAGTGAAGGGAGGCGGGGAGAGCAGTTCTTC
clone size: once; J gene: TRBJ1-1; V gene: TRBV3-1/TRBV3-2; D gene: TRBD1; CDR3 protein: CASSQEDRGTEAFF; CDR3 DNA: TGTGCCAGCAGCCAAGAGGACAGGGGCACTGAAGCTTTCTTT
clone size: .; J gene: TRBJ2-1; V gene: TRBV11-3; D gene: TRBD2; CDR3 protein: CASRGGVGEQFF; CDR3 DNA: TGTGCCAGCAGGGGGGGGGTGGGCGAGCAGTTCTTC
clone size: .; J gene: TRBJ2-5; V gene: TRBV4-3; D gene: TRBD1; CDR3 protein: CASSHGTGPAETQYF; CDR3 DNA: TGCGCCAGCAGCCACGGGACAGGGCCAGCAGAGACCCAGTACTTC
clone size: .; J gene: TRBJ1-5; V gene: TRBV7-6; D gene: .; CDR3 protein: CASSLRAADQPQHF; CDR3 DNA: TGTGCCAGCAGCTTAAGGGCAGCGGATCAGCCCCAGCATTTT
clone size: .; J gene: TRBJ1-6; V gene: TRBV4-1; D gene: .; CDR3 protein: CASSQDGQGRDSPLHF; CDR3 DNA: TGCGCCAGCAGCCAAGATGGGCAGGGGCGGGATTCACCCCTCCACTTT
clone size: .; J gene: TRBJ2-7; V gene: TRBV4-3; D gene: TRBD1; CDR3 protein: CASSQVRGQGANEQYF; CDR3 DNA: TGCGCCAGCAGCCAAGTTCGCGGACAGGGGGCCAACGAGCAGTACTTC
clone size: few; J gene: TRBJ1-6; V gene: TRBV5-1; D gene: .; CDR3 protein: CASSFRQGNSPLHF; CDR3 DNA: TGCGCCAGCAGCTTCCGGCAGGGGAATTCACCCCTCCACTTT
clone size: .; J gene: TRBJ1-1; V gene: TRBV12-3/TRBV12-4; D gene: TRBD1; CDR3 protein: CAGQGDYTEAFF; CDR3 DNA: TGTGCCGGACAGGGCGATTACACTGAAGCTTTCTTT
clone size: .; J gene: TRBJ2-1; V gene: TRBV10-3; D gene: TRBD2; CDR3 protein: CAGASGRVNEQFF; CDR3 DNA: TGTGCCGGAGCTAGCGGGCGGGTCAATGAGCAGTTCTTC
clone size: .; J gene: TRBJ2-3; V gene: TRBV5-4; D gene: TRBD2; CDR3 protein: CASSLVLAGGIDTQYF; CDR3 DNA: TGTGCCAGCAGCTTGGTGCTAGCGGGGGGTATAGATACGCAGTATTTT
clone size: .; J gene: TRBJ2-1; V gene: TRBV4-2; D gene: TRBD2; CDR3 protein: CASSQETSGYNEQFF; CDR3 DNA: TGTGCCAGCAGCCAAGAGACTAGCGGCTACAATGAGCAGTTCTTC
clone size: .; J gene: TRBJ1-1; V gene: TRBV7-9; D gene: TRBD1; CDR3 protein: CASSLRQGANTEAFF; CDR3 DNA: TGTGCCAGCAGCTTACGACAGGGAGCGAACACTGAAGCTTTCTTT
clone size: .; J gene: TRBJ2-1; V gene: TRBV4-3; D gene: TRBD2; CDR3 protein: CASSYLAGDNEQFF; CDR3 DNA: TGCGCCAGCAGCTACCTAGCGGGTGACAATGAGCAGTTCTTC
clone size: .; J gene: TRBJ2-1; V gene: TRBV12-5; D gene: TRBD1; CDR3 protein: CASGANRGPSYNEQFF; CDR3 DNA: TGTGCTAGTGGTGCGAACAGGGGTCCCTCCTACAATGAGCAGTTCTTC
clone size: .; J gene: TRBJ1-4; V gene: TRBV7-9; D gene: TRBD1; CDR3 protein: CASSLLTGGREKLFF; CDR3 DNA: TGTGCCAGCAGCCTACTGACAGGGGGTCGGGAAAAACTGTTTTTT
clone size: .; J gene: TRBJ1-4; V gene: TRBV4-2; D gene: .; CDR3 protein: CASSQDWRGGEEKLFF; CDR3 DNA: TGTGCCAGCAGCCAAGATTGGAGGGGTGGAGAAGAAAAACTGTTTTTT
clone size: .; J gene: TRBJ1-5; V gene: TRBV23-1; D gene: .; CDR3 protein: CASSPDGGNQPQHF; CDR3 DNA: TGCGCCAGCAGTCCGGACGGGGGAAATCAGCCCCAGCATTTT
clone size: .; J gene: TRBJ2-2; V gene: TRBV29-1; D gene: .; CDR3 protein: CSVVESDTGELFF; CDR3 DNA: TGCAGCGTTGTGGAGTCGGACACCGGGGAGCTGTTTTTT
clone size: .; J gene: TRBJ1-2; V gene: TRBV11-2; D gene: TRBD1; CDR3 protein: CASSLSQGASTF; CDR3 DNA: TGTGCCAGCAGCTTAAGCCAGGGGGCGTCCACCTTC
clone size: .; J gene: TRBJ1-1; V gene: TRBV30; D gene: .; CDR3 protein: CAWSVLGRSTEAFF; CDR3 DNA: TGTGCCTGGAGTGTTTTGGGCCGGTCCACTGAAGCTTTCTTT
clone size: .; J gene: TRBJ2-7; V gene: TRBV6-5; D gene: TRBD1; CDR3 protein: CASSSATGSYEQYF; CDR3 DNA: TGTGCCAGCAGCTCAGCGACAGGGTCCTACGAGCAGTACTTC
clone size: .; J gene: TRBJ1-1; V gene: TRBV5-1; D gene: .; CDR3 protein: CASSLESGRGEAFF; CDR3 DNA: TGCGCCAGCAGCTTGGAATCAGGGCGGGGTGAAGCTTTCTTT
clone size: .; J gene: TRBJ2-3; V gene: TRBV5-1; D gene: .; CDR3 protein: CASSNSPSSADTQYF; CDR3 DNA: TGCGCCAGCAGCAATTCACCCTCCTCGGCAGATACGCAGTATTTT
clone size: .; J gene: TRBJ2-3; V gene: TRBV27; D gene: TRBD1; CDR3 protein: CASRTRTGGSDTQYF; CDR3 DNA: TGTGCCAGCAGGACGAGGACAGGGGGCTCAGATACGCAGTATTTT
clone size: .; J gene: TRBJ2-3; V gene: TRBV6-2/TRBV6-3; D gene: .; CDR3 protein: CASSYGGSQYTQYF; CDR3 DNA: TGTGCCAGCAGTTACGGTGGCTCGCAGTATACGCAGTATTTT
clone size: .; J gene: TRBJ2-3; V gene: TRBV19; D gene: TRBD2; CDR3 protein: CASSIGGGPSTDTQYF; CDR3 DNA: TGTGCCAGTAGTATAGGCGGGGGGCCTAGCACAGATACGCAGTATTTT
clone size: .; J gene: TRBJ1-5; V gene: TRBV19; D gene: .; CDR3 protein: CASDRGIGQPQHF; CDR3 DNA: TGTGCCAGTGATCGGGGGATCGGCCAGCCCCAGCATTTT
clone size: once; J gene: TRBJ2-1; V gene: TRBV4-1; D gene: .; CDR3 protein: CASSSPNRGWDNEQFF; CDR3 DNA: TGCGCCAGCAGCTCCCCGAATCGGGGTTGGGACAATGAGCAGTTCTTC
clone size: once; J gene: TRBJ1-2; V gene: TRBV29-1; D gene: .; CDR3 protein: CSVGSREIFGYTF; CDR3 DNA: TGCAGCGTTGGGTCCCGGGAAATTTTTGGCTACACCTTC
clone size: few; J gene: TRBJ2-5; V gene: TRBV7-7; D gene: .; CDR3 protein: CASSFSGTQKETQYF; CDR3 DNA: TGTGCTAGCAGCTTTTCCGGGACTCAAAAAGAGACCCAGTACTTC
clone size: once; J gene: TRBJ2-3; V gene: TRBV18; D gene: .; CDR3 protein: CASSPYRATGVGMDTQYF; CDR3 DNA: TGTGCCAGCTCACCTTACCGGGCGACCGGGGTTGGGATGGATACGCAGTATTTT
clone size: .; J gene: TRBJ2-2; V gene: TRBV3-1/TRBV3-2; D gene: .; CDR3 protein: CASSQANTGELFF; CDR3 DNA: TGTGCCAGCAGCCAAGCTAACACCGGGGAGCTGTTTTTT
clone size: .; J gene: TRBJ2-5; V gene: TRBV19; D gene: TRBD2; CDR3 protein: CASSISGGQETQYF; CDR3 DNA: TGTGCCAGTAGTATATCGGGGGGTCAAGAGACCCAGTACTTC